The entry below describes one T cell receptor (beta chain). Antigen unknown. The sample comes from a study of cytomegalovirus exposure and HLA in healthy donors. Study context: An early data release held approximately 85 million unique TCRs from HLA-typed donors. Findings and limits, study-wide: Per a later analysis, HLA-associated TCR beta chains showed more clonal expansion than other, equally common TCR beta chains. Most TCR beta V segments were productive about 87% or about 30% of the time in an earlier analysis.

The PCR employed 60 Vbeta primers together with 13 Jbeta primers. Only in-frame clones appear in the TCRdb table, and some are missing; sequencing was by immunoSEQ multiplex PCR. The sample's table shows around 40,000 clones. This receptor was taken from a man aged 30 to 39 in good health and CMV-seronegative. Sequenced input: PBMCs.

The CDR3: CASSYRDRGTEAFF. CDR3 bases: TGTGCCAGCAGCTACCGGGACAGGGGTACTGAAGCTTTCTTT. J is TRBJ1-1 and V is TRBV9; 10 bases agree with TRBD1. The CDR3 runs 14 residues. Germline V CDR1 and CDR2: SGDLS, YYNGEE. J gave up 5 bases and V 4 bases, and 5 bases lay outside the gene matches.